The next 6 T cell receptor beta chains were all read from a single sample in a study of T cell repertoires in cytomegalovirus infection. TCRdb re-called the reads with MiXCR, one entry per CDR3 protein. This table holds fewer than 650,000 distinct CDR3 sequences, approximately 40% found once. No antigens are known for them. The sequenced sample was cultured PBMCs, obtained from culture after CMV antigen stimulation. These receptors originate from a human donor in good health (CMV status not recorded). Some clones in this sample may be carry-over from other donors' samples.

The rearrangement uses TRBV5-4 and TRBJ2-2; D is unresolved. Trimming cost V 0 bases and J 6 bases, with 9 bases left between them. This CDR3 contains 14 residues. CDR1 and CDR2 (germline): SGHNT, YYREEE (reference sequence). In DNA form, the CDR3 reads TGTGCCAGCAGCTTGGTTGCGGTACCCGGGGAGCTGTTTTTT. It specifies CASSLVAVPGELFF.

The genes are TRBV7-2 and TRBJ2-3; 8 positions agree with TRBD2. This CDR3 has 15 amino acids. The trim removed 5 bases at V and 4 bases at J, leaving 8 bases unmatched. Germline V gene sequence: CDR1 SGHTA, CDR2 FQGNSA. CDR3 coding DNA: TGTGCCAGCAGCCCACAAGCGGGGGCCCCAGATACGCAGTATTTT. As protein: CASSPQAGAPDTQYF.

The chain is built from TRBV5-1 and TRBJ2-7; TRBD1 agrees at 12 bases. Germline CDR1 SGHRS, CDR2 YFSETQ. V trimming: 0 bases; J trimming: 0 bases; junction bases outside the gene matches: 10. This CDR3 is 19 amino acids long. CDR3 in DNA: TGCGCCAGCAGCTTGGGGCCCGGGACAGGGGGCCAGAGCTCCTACGAGCAGTACTTC. Amino acid sequence: CASSLGPGTGGQSSYEQYF.

V gene TRBV4-3 combines with J gene TRBJ2-3, with 8 bases matching TRBD2. The V and J ends lost 4 bases and 2 bases, in that order; junction bases with no gene match: 8. CDR1 and CDR2 from the germline V gene are LGHNA and YSLEER. There are 16 residues in the CDR3. The CDR3 DNA is TGCGCCAGCAGCCCCGGTGGCGGGAGGCCCACAGATACGCAGTATTTT. Amino acids: CASSPGGGRPTDTQYF.

V and J are TRBV6-1 and TRBJ1-6; D is unclear. CDR1 is MNHNS and CDR2 is SASEGT in the germline V gene. Between the trimmed V and J ends, which lost 1 base and 8 bases, there was a span of 6 bases. This CDR3 comprises 13 residues. DNA for the CDR3: TGTGCCAGCAGTGAAGGATGGGATTCACCCCTCCACTTT. Translation gives CASSEGWDSPLHF.

This clonotype came up a few times. V and J are TRBV7-2 and TRBJ1-1, with 7 bases identical to TRBD1. The CDR3 has 15 amino acids. The V gene's germline CDR1 is SGHTA and CDR2 FQGNSA. The V gene end was trimmed by 5 bases and the J gene end by 3 bases; junction bases not matched to a gene: 9. The CDR3 bases are TGTGCCAGCAGCCCCCGGTACAGGGGCGACACTGAAGCTTTCTTT. This encodes CASSPRYRGDTEAFF.